This TCR beta chain was obtained from a study of beta chain features in type 1 diabetes. Since all of the isolated RNA was reverse transcribed, expressed TCRB transcripts were what got sequenced. Method: immunoSEQ multiplex PCR; TCRdb's copy keeps in-frame clones and lacks some. Altogether about 140,000 clones are present, 6.5% to 8.5% being singletons, with the ten largest covering roughly 1.5%. This clone was seen a handful of times. What it binds is unknown. General study findings and limits: HLA effects on TCRB rearrangement stayed unresolved here.

The CDR3 totals 13 residues. Germline V gene sequence: CDR1 LNHDA, CDR2 SQIVND (reference sequence). Trimming took 3 bases from V and 5 from J; bases not matched to a gene: 2. Sequenced input: central memory CD4+ T cells from blood. The source of this sequence is a woman aged 25 to 39 in good health. V and J are TRBV19 and TRBJ2-7, with 9 bases that match TRBD1. The CDR3 here is CASSITGGDEQYF. The CDR3 DNA sequence: TGTGCCAGTAGTATTACAGGGGGCGACGAGCAGTACTTC.